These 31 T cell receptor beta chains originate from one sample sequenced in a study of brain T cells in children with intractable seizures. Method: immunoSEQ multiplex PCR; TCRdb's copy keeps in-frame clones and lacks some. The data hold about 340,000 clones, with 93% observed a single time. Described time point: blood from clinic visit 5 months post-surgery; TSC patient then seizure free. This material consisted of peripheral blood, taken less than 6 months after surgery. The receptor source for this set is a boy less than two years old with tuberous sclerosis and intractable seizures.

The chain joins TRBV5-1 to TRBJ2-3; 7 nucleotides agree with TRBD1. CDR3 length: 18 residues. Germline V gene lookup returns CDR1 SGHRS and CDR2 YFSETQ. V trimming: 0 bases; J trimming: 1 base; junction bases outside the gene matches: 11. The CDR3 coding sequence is TGCGCCAGCAGCTTGGGTGGGAGACAGGGTGCGGGCACAGATACGCAGTATTTT. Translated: CASSLGGRQGAGTDTQYF.

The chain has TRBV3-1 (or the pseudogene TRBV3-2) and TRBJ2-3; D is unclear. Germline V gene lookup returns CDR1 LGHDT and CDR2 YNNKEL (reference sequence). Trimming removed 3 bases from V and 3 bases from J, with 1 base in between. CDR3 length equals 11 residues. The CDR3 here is CASSQTDTQYF. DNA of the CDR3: TGTGCCAGCAGCCAGACAGATACGCAGTATTTT.

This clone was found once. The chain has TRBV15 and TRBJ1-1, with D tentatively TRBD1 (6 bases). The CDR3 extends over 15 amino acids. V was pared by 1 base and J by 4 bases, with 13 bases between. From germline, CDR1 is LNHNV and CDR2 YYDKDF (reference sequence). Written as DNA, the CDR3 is TGTGCCACCAGCAGAGGGGGCGGGGGGCTCACTGAAGCTTTCTTT. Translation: CATSRGGGGLTEAFF. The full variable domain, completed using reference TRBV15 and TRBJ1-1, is DAMVIQNPRYQVTQFGKPVTLSCSQTLNHNVMYWYQQKSSQAPKLLFHYYDKDFNNEADTPDNFQSRRPNTSFCFLDIRSPGLGDTAMYLCATSRGGGGLTEAFFGQGTRLTVV.

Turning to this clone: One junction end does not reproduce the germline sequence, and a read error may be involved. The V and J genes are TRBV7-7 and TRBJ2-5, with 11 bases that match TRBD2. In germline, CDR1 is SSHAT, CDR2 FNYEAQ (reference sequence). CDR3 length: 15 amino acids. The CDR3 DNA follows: TGTGCTAGCAGCTTAGCGGGAGGGCTGGGAGAGACCCAGTACTTC. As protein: CASSLAGGLGETQYF.

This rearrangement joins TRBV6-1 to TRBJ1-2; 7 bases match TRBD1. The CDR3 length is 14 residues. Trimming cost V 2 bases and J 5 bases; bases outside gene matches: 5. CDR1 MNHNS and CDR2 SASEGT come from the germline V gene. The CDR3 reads CASSEKAGGYGYTF. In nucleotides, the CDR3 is TGTGCCAGCAGTGAAAAGGCAGGGGGATATGGCTACACCTTC.

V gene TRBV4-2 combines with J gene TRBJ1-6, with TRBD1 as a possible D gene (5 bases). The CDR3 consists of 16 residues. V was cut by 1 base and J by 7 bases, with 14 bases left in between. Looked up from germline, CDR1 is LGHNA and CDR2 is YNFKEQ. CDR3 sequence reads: CASSQAITGTNSPLHF. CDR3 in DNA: TGTGCCAGCAGCCAAGCGATCACGGGGACCAATTCACCCCTCCACTTT.

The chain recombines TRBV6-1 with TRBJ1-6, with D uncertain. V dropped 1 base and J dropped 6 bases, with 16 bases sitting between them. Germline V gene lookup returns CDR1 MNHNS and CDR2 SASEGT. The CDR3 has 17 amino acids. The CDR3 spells CASSEEVIYSLNSPLHF. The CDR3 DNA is TGTGCCAGCAGTGAAGAAGTGATTTACTCCCTTAATTCACCCCTCCACTTT.

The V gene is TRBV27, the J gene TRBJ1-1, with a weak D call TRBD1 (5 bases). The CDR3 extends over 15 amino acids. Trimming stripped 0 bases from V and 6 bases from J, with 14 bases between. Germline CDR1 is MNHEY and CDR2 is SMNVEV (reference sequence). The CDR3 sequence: CASSLSRGLGAEAFF. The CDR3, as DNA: TGTGCCAGCAGTTTATCGAGGGGTCTGGGGGCTGAAGCTTTCTTT.

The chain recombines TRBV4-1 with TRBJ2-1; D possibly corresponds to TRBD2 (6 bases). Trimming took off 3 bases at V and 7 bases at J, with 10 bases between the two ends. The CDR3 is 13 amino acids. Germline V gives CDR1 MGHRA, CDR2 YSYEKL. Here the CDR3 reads CASSHGSGNEQFF. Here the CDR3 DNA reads TGCGCCAGCAGCCACGGGAGCGGGAATGAGCAGTTCTTC.

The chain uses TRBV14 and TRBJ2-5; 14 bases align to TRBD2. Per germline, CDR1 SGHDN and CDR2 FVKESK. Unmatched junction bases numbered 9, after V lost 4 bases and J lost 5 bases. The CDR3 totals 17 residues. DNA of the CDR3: TGTGCCAGCAGCCCGGGGACTAGCGGGAGTCTAGAGGAGACCCAGTACTTC. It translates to CASSPGTSGSLEETQYF.

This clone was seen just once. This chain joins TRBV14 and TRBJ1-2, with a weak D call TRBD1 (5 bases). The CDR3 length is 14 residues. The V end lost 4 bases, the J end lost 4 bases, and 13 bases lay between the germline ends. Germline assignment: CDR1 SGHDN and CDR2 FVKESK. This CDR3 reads CASSPRDRFYGYTF. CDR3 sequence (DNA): TGTGCCAGCAGCCCGCGAGACAGATTCTATGGCTACACCTTC. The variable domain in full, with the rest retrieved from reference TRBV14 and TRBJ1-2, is EAGVTQFPSHSVIEKGQTVTLRCDPISGHDNLYWYRRVMGKEIKFLLHFVKESKQDESGMPNNRFLAERTGGTYSTLKVQPAELEDSGVYFCASSPRDRFYGYTFGSGTRLTVV.

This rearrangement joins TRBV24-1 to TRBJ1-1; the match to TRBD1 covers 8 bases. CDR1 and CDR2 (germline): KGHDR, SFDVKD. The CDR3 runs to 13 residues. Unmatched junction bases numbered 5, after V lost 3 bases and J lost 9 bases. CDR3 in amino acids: CATSDPGGHQAFF. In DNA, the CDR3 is TGTGCCACCAGTGATCCAGGGGGCCATCAAGCTTTCTTT.

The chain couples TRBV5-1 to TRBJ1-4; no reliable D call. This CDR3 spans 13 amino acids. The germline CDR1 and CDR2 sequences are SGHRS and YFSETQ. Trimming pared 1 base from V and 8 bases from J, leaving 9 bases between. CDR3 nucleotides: TGCGCCAGCAGCTTGCTCGATCGGGAAAAACTGTTTTTT. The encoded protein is CASSLLDREKLFF. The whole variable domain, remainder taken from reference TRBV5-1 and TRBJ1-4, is KAGVTQTPRYLIKTRGQQVTLSCSPISGHRSVSWYQQTPGQGLQFLFEYFSETQRNKGNFPGRFSGRQFSNSRSEMNVSTLELGDSALYLCASSLLDREKLFFGSGTQLSVL.

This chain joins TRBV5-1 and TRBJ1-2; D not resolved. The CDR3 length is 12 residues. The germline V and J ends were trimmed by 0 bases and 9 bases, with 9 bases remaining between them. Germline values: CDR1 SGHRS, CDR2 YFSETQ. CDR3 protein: CASSLDRGSYTF. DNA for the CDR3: TGCGCCAGCAGCTTGGATCGGGGTAGCTACACCTTC.

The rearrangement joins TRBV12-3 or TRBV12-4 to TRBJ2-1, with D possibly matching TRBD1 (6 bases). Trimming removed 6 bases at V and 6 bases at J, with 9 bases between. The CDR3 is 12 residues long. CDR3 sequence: CASSTGSNEQFF. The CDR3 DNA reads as TGTGCCAGCAGCACAGGGTCCAATGAGCAGTTCTTC.

CDR3 protein: CASSQGLVIASGELFF. CDR3 bases: TGTGCCAGCAGCCAAGGTCTGGTAATAGCGTCCGGGGAGCTGTTTTTT. The chain links TRBV3-1 (or the pseudogene TRBV3-2) to TRBJ2-2, with D possibly TRBD2 on 5 matching bases. Trimming left V 1 base short and J 6 bases short, with 15 bases between. Germline loops: CDR1 LGHDT, CDR2 YNNKEL (reference sequence). The CDR3 runs to 16 residues.

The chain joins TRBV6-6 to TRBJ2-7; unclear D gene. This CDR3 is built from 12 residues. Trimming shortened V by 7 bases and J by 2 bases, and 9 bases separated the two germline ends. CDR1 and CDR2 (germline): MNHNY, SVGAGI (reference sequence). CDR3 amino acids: CASTSETYEQYF. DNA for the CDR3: TGTGCCAGCACTTCCGAGACCTACGAGCAGTACTTC.

The CDR3: CASSQAKGWEQYF. CDR3 coding DNA: TGTGCCAGCAGCCAAGCGAAGGGGTGGGAGCAGTACTTC. This chain links TRBV3-1 (or the pseudogene TRBV3-2) with TRBJ2-7; D is possibly TRBD1 (5 bases). Germline V gene data show CDR1 as LGHDT and CDR2 as YNNKEL (reference sequence). The CDR3 is made up of 13 amino acids. Between the trimmed V and J ends, which lost 1 base and 7 bases, there was a span of 11 bases.

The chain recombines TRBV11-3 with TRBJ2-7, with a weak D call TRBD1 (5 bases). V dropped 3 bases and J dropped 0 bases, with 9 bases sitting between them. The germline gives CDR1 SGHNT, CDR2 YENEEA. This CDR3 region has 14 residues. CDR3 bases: TGTGCCAGCAGCTTGAGACAGCTCTCCTACGAGCAGTACTTC. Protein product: CASSLRQLSYEQYF.

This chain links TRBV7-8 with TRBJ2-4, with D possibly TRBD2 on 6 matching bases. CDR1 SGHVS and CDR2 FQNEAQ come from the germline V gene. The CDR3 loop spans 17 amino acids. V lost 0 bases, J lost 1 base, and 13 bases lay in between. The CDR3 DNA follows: TGTGCCAGCAGCTTAGCCCAACTAGCAGCGGCCAAAAACATTCAGTACTTC. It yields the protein CASSLAQLAAAKNIQYF.

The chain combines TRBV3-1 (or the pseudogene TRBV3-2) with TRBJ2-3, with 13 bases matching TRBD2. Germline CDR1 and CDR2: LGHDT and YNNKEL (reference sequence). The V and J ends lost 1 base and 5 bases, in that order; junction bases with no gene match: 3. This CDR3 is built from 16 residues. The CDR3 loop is CASSQGTSGRLDTQYF. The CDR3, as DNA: TGTGCCAGCAGCCAAGGGACTAGCGGGAGATTAGATACGCAGTATTTT.

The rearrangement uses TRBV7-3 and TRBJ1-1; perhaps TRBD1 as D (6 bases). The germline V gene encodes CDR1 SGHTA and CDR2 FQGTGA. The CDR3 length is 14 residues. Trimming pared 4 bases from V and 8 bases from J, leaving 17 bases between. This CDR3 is CASSSTGTLEEAFF. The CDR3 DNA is TGTGCCAGCAGCTCCACCGGGACATTGGAGGAAGCTTTCTTT.

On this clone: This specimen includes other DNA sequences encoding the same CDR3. The CDR3 DNA sequence: TGCGCCAGCAGCCCAGGACTAGCGGGGGGGACTAGCACAGATACGCAGTATTTT. Amino acids: CASSPGLAGGTSTDTQYF. The genes are TRBV5-1 and TRBJ2-3, with TRBD2 identical over 15 bases. The CDR3 runs to 18 residues. V lost 4 bases, J lost 0 bases, and 6 bases stayed unmatched. From germline, CDR1 is SGHRS and CDR2 YFSETQ.

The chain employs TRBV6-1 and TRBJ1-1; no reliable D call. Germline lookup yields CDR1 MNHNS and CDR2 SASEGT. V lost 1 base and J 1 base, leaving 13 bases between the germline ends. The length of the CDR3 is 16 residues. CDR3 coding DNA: TGTGCCAGCAGTGAAGTTGAAGGCAGGTGGAACACTGAAGCTTTCTTT. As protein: CASSEVEGRWNTEAFF.

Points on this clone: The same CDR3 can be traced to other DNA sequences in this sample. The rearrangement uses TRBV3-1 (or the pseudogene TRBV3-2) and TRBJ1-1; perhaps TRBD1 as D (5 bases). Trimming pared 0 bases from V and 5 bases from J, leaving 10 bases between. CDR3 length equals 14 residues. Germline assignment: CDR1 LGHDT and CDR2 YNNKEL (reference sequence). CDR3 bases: TGTGCCAGCAGCCAAGAGGGGGGGTGGACTGAAGCTTTCTTT. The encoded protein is CASSQEGGWTEAFF.

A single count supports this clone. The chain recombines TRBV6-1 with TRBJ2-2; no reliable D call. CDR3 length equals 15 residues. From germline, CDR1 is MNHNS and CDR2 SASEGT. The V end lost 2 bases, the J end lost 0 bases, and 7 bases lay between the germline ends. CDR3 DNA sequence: TGTGCCAGCAGTGAATTAGGGTCGAACACCGGGGAGCTGTTTTTT. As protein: CASSELGSNTGELFF.

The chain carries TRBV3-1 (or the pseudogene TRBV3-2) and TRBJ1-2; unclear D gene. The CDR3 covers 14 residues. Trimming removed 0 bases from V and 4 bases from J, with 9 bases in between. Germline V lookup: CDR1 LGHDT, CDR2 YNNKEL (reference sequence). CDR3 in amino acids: CASSQEHRTYGYTF. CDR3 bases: TGTGCCAGCAGCCAAGAACACAGAACCTATGGCTACACCTTC.

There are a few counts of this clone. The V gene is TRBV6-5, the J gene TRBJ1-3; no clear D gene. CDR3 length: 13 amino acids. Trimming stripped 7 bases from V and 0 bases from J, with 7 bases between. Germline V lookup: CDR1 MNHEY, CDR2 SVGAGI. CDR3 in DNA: TGTGCCAGCACGGCCCACTCTGGAAACACCATATATTTT. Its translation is CASTAHSGNTIYF.

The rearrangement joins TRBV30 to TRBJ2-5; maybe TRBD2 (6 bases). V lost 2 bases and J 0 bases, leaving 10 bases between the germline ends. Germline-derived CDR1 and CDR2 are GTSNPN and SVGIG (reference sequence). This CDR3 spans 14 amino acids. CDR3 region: CAWSPGRYQETQYF. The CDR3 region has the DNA TGTGCCTGGAGTCCAGGGAGGTACCAAGAGACCCAGTACTTC.

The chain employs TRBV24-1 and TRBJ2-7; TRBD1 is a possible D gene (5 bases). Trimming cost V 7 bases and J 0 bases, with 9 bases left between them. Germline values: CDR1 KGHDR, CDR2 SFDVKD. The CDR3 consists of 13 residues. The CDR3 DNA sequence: TGTGCCACCAGCGGACAAAACTCCTACGAGCAGTACTTC. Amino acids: CATSGQNSYEQYF.

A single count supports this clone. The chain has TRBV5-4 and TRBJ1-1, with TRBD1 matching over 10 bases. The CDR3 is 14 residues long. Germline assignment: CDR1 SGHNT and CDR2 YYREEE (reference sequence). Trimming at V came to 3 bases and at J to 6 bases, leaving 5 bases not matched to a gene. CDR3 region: CASSYGTGEPEAFF. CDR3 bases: TGTGCCAGCAGCTATGGGACAGGGGAACCTGAAGCTTTCTTT.